This TCR beta chain was identified during a study of T cell responses to AZD1222 COVID-19 vaccine. Study-wide findings and caveats: Baseline seropositivity occurred in only a handful of AZD1222 recipients.

Clones were sequenced by immunoSEQ multiplex PCR, and TCRdb holds only the in-frame ones, with some missing. The profile covers 100,000 to 120,000 clones, with more than 70% appearing a single time and roughly 9.2% taken by the ten largest. A remark on this clone: Antigen: not known.

Per the germline V gene, CDR1 is MNHEY and CDR2 is SMNVEV (reference sequence). V was cut by 10 bases and J by 7 bases, with 20 bases left in between. The CDR3 consists of 14 residues. This rearrangement joins TRBV27 to TRBJ2-1, with D possibly being TRBD2 (7 bases). This sequence was found in an adult in good health. Sequenced material: peripheral blood, taken on day 0 of AZD1222 vaccination. As DNA, the CDR3 is TGTGCCACCCGTGGGGGCGGGAGTGGAAATGAGCAGTTCTTC. It codes for CATRGGGSGNEQFF.